Below are 26 T cell receptor beta chains sequenced from a single sample in a study of blood T cell repertoires in COVID-19. Assay used: immunoSEQ multiplex PCR; TCRdb lists only in-frame clones, some missing. The sample has more than 50,000 clones, 75% to 95% seen once. Sequenced material: peripheral blood. These receptor sequences come from a human donor with active COVID-19. The donor label of this sample is uncertain.

The chain couples TRBV29-1 to TRBJ2-7; TRBD2 might be the D (5 bases). This CDR3 has 14 amino acids. V lost 6 bases and J 2 bases, leaving 17 bases between the germline ends. Germline CDR1 is SQVTM and CDR2 is ANQGSEA. The CDR3 bases are TGCAGCGTCACACGAGGGTGGGATACCTACGAGCAGTACTTC. Amino acid sequence: CSVTRGWDTYEQYF.

The chain recombines TRBV7-9 with TRBJ2-2, with D maybe TRBD2 (6 bases). The ends were cut back, 3 bases at V and 5 bases at J, with 10 bases in the middle. The V gene's germline CDR1 is SEHNR and CDR2 FQNEAQ (reference sequence). The CDR3 consists of 14 residues. CDR3 region: CASSFGGETGELFF. CDR3 coding DNA: TGTGCCAGCAGCTTTGGAGGGGAAACCGGGGAGCTGTTTTTT.

The chain joins TRBV5-1 to TRBJ2-1; D not certain. CDR3 length equals 15 residues. With 1 base removed from V and 6 bases from J, the gap between germline ends came to 14 bases. From germline, CDR1 is SGHRS and CDR2 YFSETQ. The CDR3 is CASSLFSDHFNEQFF. Written as DNA, the CDR3 is TGCGCCAGCAGCTTGTTCAGCGACCACTTCAATGAGCAGTTCTTC.

The chain has TRBV5-4 and TRBJ1-1, with 8 bases identical to TRBD1. After removal of 2 bases from V and 10 bases from J, the junction contained 7 bases not matched to a gene. Per the germline V gene, CDR1 is SGHNT and CDR2 is YYREEE (reference sequence). The CDR3 loop spans 13 amino acids. The CDR3 region is CASSFSGGSGAFF. As DNA, the CDR3 is TGTGCCAGCAGCTTCTCAGGGGGCTCCGGAGCTTTCTTT.

The genes are TRBV7-2 and TRBJ1-6; 10 bases are a match to TRBD1. Trimming at V came to 5 bases and at J to 2 bases, leaving 6 bases not matched to a gene. CDR1 is SGHTA, CDR2 FQGNSA, per germline. There are 17 residues in the CDR3. CDR3 in amino acids: CASSGGTGATYNSPLHF. In DNA form, the CDR3 reads TGTGCCAGCAGCGGCGGGACAGGGGCAACCTATAATTCACCCCTCCACTTT.

J is TRBJ2-2 and V is TRBV5-1, with 11 bases matching TRBD1. The V segment lost 6 bases and the J segment 6 bases; nucleotides outside the gene matches: 10. CDR3 length equals 16 residues. The germline CDR1 and CDR2 sequences are SGHRS and YFSETQ. The CDR3 nucleotides are TGCGCCAGCACGTTTACGGGACAGGGGGTTGCCGGGGAGCTGTTTTTT. Translated, it gives CASTFTGQGVAGELFF.

The chain has TRBV7-2 and TRBJ2-1; TRBD1 agrees at 8 bases. The length of the CDR3 is 14 residues. V was pared by 5 bases and J by 10 bases, with 10 bases of the junction left unmatched. In germline, CDR1 is SGHTA, CDR2 FQGNSA. CDR3 sequence reads: CASSPGTGRQEQFF. The CDR3 bases are TGTGCCAGCAGCCCAGGGACAGGACGACAGGAGCAGTTCTTC.

This clone showed up just a few times. The chain uses TRBV6-5 and TRBJ1-5, with a tentative D call TRBD1 (6 bases). Per germline, CDR1 MNHEY and CDR2 SVGAGI. The CDR3 is 14 residues long. The V end lost 5 bases, the J end lost 2 bases, and 10 bases lay between the germline ends. As DNA, the CDR3 is TGTGCCAGCAGTCGACAGGCGGGCAATCAGCCCCAGCATTTT. Translated, it gives CASSRQAGNQPQHF.

The chain links TRBV5-6 to TRBJ2-7; weak D call: TRBD2 (6 bases). From germline, CDR1 is SGHDT and CDR2 YYEEEE. V lost 1 base to trimming and J lost 0 bases, with 14 bases between them. The CDR3 extends over 16 amino acids. The CDR3 reads CASSLRGLSTSYEQYF. The DNA of the CDR3 is TGTGCCAGCAGCTTGAGGGGACTTTCCACCTCCTACGAGCAGTACTTC.

This rearrangement joins TRBV6-1 to TRBJ1-1; D may be TRBD1 (5 bases). The V end lost 2 bases, the J end lost 3 bases, and 13 bases lay between the germline ends. Germline V CDR1 and CDR2: MNHNS, SASEGT. The CDR3 contains 15 residues. The CDR3 loop is CASSESSRADTEAFF. In nucleotides, the CDR3 is TGTGCCAGCAGTGAAAGTAGCAGGGCGGACACTGAAGCTTTCTTT.

V is TRBV7-3 and J is TRBJ2-1; a possible D gene is TRBD2 (5 bases). The CDR3 extends over 15 amino acids. V lost 3 bases and J 8 bases, leaving 17 bases between the germline ends. Per germline, CDR1 SGHTA and CDR2 FQGTGA. DNA of the CDR3: TGTGCCAGCAGCTTTATACGGGAAGTAGGGTATGAGCAGTTCTTC. It codes for CASSFIREVGYEQFF. The full variable domain, in which reference TRBV7-3 and TRBJ2-1 provide the parts outside the CDR3, is GAGVSQTPSNKVTEKGKYVELRCDPISGHTALYWYRQSLGQGPEFLIYFQGTGAADDSGLPNDRFFAVRPEGSVSTLKIQRTERGDSAVYLCASSFIREVGYEQFFGPGTRLTVL.

This clone was observed a handful of times. The chain employs TRBV7-9 and TRBJ1-5, with D unresolved. This CDR3 comprises 13 residues. CDR1 and CDR2 (germline): SEHNR, FQNEAQ (reference sequence). With 1 base removed from V and 6 bases from J, the gap between germline ends came to 7 bases. CDR3 coding DNA: TGTGCCAGCAGCTTAGACGGGTTTCAGCCCCAGCATTTT. Amino acid sequence: CASSLDGFQPQHF.

The chain uses TRBV7-9 and TRBJ1-3; TRBD1 matches at 9 bases. Germline trimming cut 8 bases from V and 4 bases from J; bases unmatched to any gene: 0. The CDR3 length is 12 residues. In germline, CDR1 is SEHNR, CDR2 FQNEAQ (reference sequence). This CDR3 is CASGQGGNTIYF. CDR3 bases: TGTGCCAGCGGACAGGGGGGAAACACCATATATTTT.

The CDR3 here is CASSQSPGQGSDTQYF. The DNA for the CDR3 is TGTGCCAGCAGTCAATCTCCGGGACAGGGATCAGATACGCAGTATTTT. This chain joins TRBV6-2 or TRBV6-3 and TRBJ2-3, with 9 bases that match TRBD1. V lost 5 bases to trimming and J lost 4 bases; unmatched junction nucleotides: 10. Germline CDR1 and CDR2: MNHEY and SVGEGT. There are 16 residues in the CDR3.

The CDR3 nucleotides are TGTGCCAGCAGTTCTACAGGGTTTTTGAGCTCTGGAAACACCATATATTTT. This sequence encodes CASSSTGFLSSGNTIYF. This chain uses TRBV27 with TRBJ1-3, with a weak D call TRBD1 (6 bases). The CDR3 is made up of 17 amino acids. V gave up 4 bases and J gave up 0 bases, with 16 bases separating them. The V gene's germline CDR1 is MNHEY and CDR2 SMNVEV (reference sequence).

The V call is TRBV30, the J call TRBJ2-1; D might be TRBD2 (5 bases). There are 13 residues in the CDR3. The germline gives CDR1 GTSNPN, CDR2 SVGIG (reference sequence). Trimming cost V 2 bases and J 7 bases, with 12 bases left between them. Here the CDR3 reads CAWSTSGLNEQFF. CDR3 bases: TGTGCCTGGAGTACTAGTGGTTTGAATGAGCAGTTCTTC.

V usage is TRBV27 and J usage is TRBJ2-3; 14 bases map to TRBD2. In germline, CDR1 is MNHEY, CDR2 SMNVEV (reference sequence). V trimming: 7 bases; J trimming: 6 bases; junction bases outside the gene matches: 3. The CDR3 consists of 14 residues. CDR3 in amino acids: CASKGLAGADTQYF. CDR3 DNA: TGTGCCAGCAAGGGACTAGCGGGAGCTGATACGCAGTATTTT.

This clone was seen only once. The CDR3 reads CASSQSIRAGIQYF. CDR3 nucleotides: TGTGCCAGCAGCCAAAGTATAAGGGCGGGCATTCAGTACTTC. The V and J genes are TRBV4-2 and TRBJ2-4; D possibly corresponds to TRBD2 (5 bases). The CDR3 runs 14 residues. Per germline, CDR1 LGHNA and CDR2 YNFKEQ. The V gene lost 2 bases and the J gene lost 9 bases, with 14 bases spanning the gap.

On this clone: Within the sample, other DNA sequences also encode this same CDR3. The chain links TRBV19 to TRBJ2-7; 7 bases align to TRBD1. The ends lost 5 bases at V and 2 bases at J; junction bases unmatched: 3. Germline V gives CDR1 LNHDA, CDR2 SQIVND (reference sequence). This CDR3 is 13 amino acids long. The CDR3, as DNA: TGTGCCAGTAGTCGACAGGGAACCTACGAGCAGTACTTC. Protein sequence: CASSRQGTYEQYF.

The chain recombines TRBV2 with TRBJ2-7; 10 bases match TRBD2. After removal of 0 bases from V and 4 bases from J, the junction contained 15 bases not matched to a gene. Germline V gene sequence: CDR1 SNHLY, CDR2 FYNNEI. The CDR3 totals 19 residues. The CDR3 coding sequence is TGTGCCAGCAGTGAAGCAACCCCCTCTAGCGGGAGTTTTTCTTACGAGCAGTACTTC. As protein: CASSEATPSSGSFSYEQYF. Full variable domain (missing parts from reference TRBV2 and TRBJ2-7): EPEVTQTPSHQVTQMGQEVILRCVPISNHLYFYWYRQILGQKVEFLVSFYNNEISEKSEIFDDQFSVERPDGSNFTLKIRSTKLEDSAMYFCASSEATPSSGSFSYEQYFGPGTRLTVT.

The V and J genes are TRBV4-2 and TRBJ2-7, with D possibly TRBD2 on 6 matching bases. This CDR3 region has 15 residues. CDR1 is LGHNA and CDR2 is YNFKEQ in the germline V gene. The DNA of the CDR3 is TGTGCCTGCAGCCTAGAGGAGGGCGGGGACTACGAGCAGTACGTC. Translating gives CACSLEEGGDYEQYV.

V gene TRBV27 combines with J gene TRBJ1-5; a weak D match, TRBD1 (6 bases). Looked up from germline, CDR1 is MNHEY and CDR2 is SMNVEV (reference sequence). The germline V and J ends were trimmed by 5 bases and 2 bases, with 13 bases remaining between them. The CDR3 covers 15 residues. In DNA form, the CDR3 reads TGTGCCAGCAGTCCCCGAAGACAGGGCAATCAGCCCCAGCATTTT. Its translation is CASSPRRQGNQPQHF.

V and J are TRBV11-2 and TRBJ1-6; 10 positions match TRBD1. V lost 6 bases, J lost 7 bases, and 6 bases stayed unmatched. This CDR3 is 15 amino acids long. Germline CDR1 reads SGHAT; CDR2 reads FQNNGV. CDR3 residues: CASRWPGQGNSPLHF. For the CDR3, the DNA is TGTGCCAGCAGGTGGCCGGGACAGGGGAATTCACCCCTCCACTTT.

CDR3: CASTRQGPVQETQYF. DNA of the CDR3: TGTGCCAGCACCAGACAGGGGCCTGTCCAAGAGACCCAGTACTTC. This chain links TRBV5-4 with TRBJ2-5; 8 bases are shared with TRBD1. Germline V gene sequence: CDR1 SGHNT, CDR2 YYREEE (reference sequence). J lost 1 base, V lost 6 bases, and 8 bases had no gene match. This CDR3 spans 15 amino acids.

The chain employs TRBV27 and TRBJ2-7; the match to TRBD2 covers 12 bases. Germline assignment: CDR1 MNHEY and CDR2 SMNVEV (reference sequence). V was pared by 6 bases and J by 3 bases, with 18 bases of the junction left unmatched. The CDR3 covers 19 residues. The CDR3 nucleotides read TGTGCCAGCAGACTCACAGGGGCCTGGACTAGCGGGGAAGACTACGAGCAGTACGTC. Encoded protein: CASRLTGAWTSGEDYEQYV.

CDR3 sequence reads: CASRTGGFPDTQYF. The CDR3 bases are TGTGCCAGCAGGACGGGGGGTTTCCCAGATACGCAGTATTTT. V usage is TRBV25-1 and J usage is TRBJ2-3; 7 bases map to TRBD2. Trimming cost V 6 bases and J 4 bases; bases outside gene matches: 7. Germline CDR1 is MGHDK and CDR2 is SYGVNS. The CDR3 loop spans 14 amino acids. The full variable domain, in which reference TRBV25-1 and TRBJ2-3 provide the parts outside the CDR3, is EADIYQTPRYLVIGTGKKITLECSQTMGHDKMYWYQQDPGMELHLIHYSYGVNSTEKGDLSSESTVSRIRTEHFPLTLESARPSHTSQYLCASRTGGFPDTQYFGPGTRLTVL.